This TCR beta chain was retrieved from a study of CD8 T cells in ankylosing spondylitis. TCRdb fed the 5' RACE reads into MiXCR, producing one record per CDR3 protein. The top ten clones hold roughly 4% of a sample with around 140,000 distinct CDR3 sequences, more than 9.5% of them seen once. This clonotype was detected ten times or more. The CDR3 consists of 12 residues. Germline values: CDR1 GTSNPN, CDR2 SVGIG (reference sequence). V was pared by 3 bases and J by 3 bases, with 8 bases between. V usage is TRBV30 and J usage is TRBJ1-1; D may be TRBD1 (5 bases). Sequencing was performed on blood, either unsorted or a sorted T cell fraction (not recorded which). The source of this sequence is a female donor with ankylosing spondylitis or in good health (not recorded which). The CDR3 region has the DNA TGTGCCTGGAGGGGGGAGTACACTGAAGCTTTCTTT. It translates to CAWRGEYTEAFF.